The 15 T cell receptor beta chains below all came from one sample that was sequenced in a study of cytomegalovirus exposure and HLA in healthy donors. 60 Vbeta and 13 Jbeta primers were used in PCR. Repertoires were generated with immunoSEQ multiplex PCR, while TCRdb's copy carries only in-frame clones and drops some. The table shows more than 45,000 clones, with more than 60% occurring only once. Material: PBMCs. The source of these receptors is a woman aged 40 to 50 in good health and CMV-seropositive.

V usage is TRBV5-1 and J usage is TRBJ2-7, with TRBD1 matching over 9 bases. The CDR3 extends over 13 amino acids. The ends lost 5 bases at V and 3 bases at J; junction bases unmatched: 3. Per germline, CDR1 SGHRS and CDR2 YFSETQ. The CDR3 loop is CASSRDRDYEQYF. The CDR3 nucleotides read TGCGCCAGCAGTAGGGACAGGGACTACGAGCAGTACTTC.

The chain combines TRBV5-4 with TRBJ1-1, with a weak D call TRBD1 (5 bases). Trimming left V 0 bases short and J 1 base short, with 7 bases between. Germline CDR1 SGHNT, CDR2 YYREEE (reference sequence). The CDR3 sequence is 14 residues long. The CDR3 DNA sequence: TGTGCCAGCAGCTTGGCCAGGGCGAACACTGAAGCTTTCTTT. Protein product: CASSLARANTEAFF. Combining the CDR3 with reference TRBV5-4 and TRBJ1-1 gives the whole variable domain ETGVTQSPTHLIKTRGQQVTLRCSSQSGHNTVSWYQQALGQGPQFIFQYYREEENGRGNFPPRFSGLQFPNYSSELNVNALELDDSALYLCASSLARANTEAFFGQGTRLTVV.

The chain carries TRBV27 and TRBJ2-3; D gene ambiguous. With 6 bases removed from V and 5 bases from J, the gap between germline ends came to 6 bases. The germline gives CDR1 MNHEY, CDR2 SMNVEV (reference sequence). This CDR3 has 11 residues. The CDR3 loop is CASSVGDTQYF. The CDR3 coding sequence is TGTGCCAGCAGCGTCGGAGATACGCAGTATTTT.

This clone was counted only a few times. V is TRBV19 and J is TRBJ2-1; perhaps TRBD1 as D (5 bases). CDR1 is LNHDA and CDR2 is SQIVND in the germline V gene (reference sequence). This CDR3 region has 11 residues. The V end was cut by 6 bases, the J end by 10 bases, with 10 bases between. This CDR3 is CASRVTGEQFF. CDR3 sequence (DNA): TGTGCCAGTAGAGTCACAGGAGAGCAGTTCTTC.

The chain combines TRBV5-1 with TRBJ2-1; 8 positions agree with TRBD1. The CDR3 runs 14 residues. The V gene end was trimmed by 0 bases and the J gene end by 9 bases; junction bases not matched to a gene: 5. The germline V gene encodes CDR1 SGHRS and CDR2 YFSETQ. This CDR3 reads CASSLEQGAGEQFF. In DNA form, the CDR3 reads TGCGCCAGCAGCTTGGAGCAGGGGGCTGGTGAGCAGTTCTTC.

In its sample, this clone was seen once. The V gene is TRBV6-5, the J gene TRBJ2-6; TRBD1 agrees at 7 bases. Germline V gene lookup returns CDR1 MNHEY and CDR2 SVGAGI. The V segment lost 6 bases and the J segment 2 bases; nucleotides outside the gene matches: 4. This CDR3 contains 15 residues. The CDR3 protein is CASSRDRAGANVLTF. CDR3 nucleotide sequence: TGTGCCAGCAGCCGCGACAGGGCTGGGGCCAACGTCCTGACTTTC.

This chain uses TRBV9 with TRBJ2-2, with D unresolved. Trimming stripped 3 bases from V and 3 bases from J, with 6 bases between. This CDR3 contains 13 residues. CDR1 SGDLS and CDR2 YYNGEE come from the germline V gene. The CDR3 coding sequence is TGTGCCAGCAGCGCTGACTACACCGGGGAGCTGTTTTTT. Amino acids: CASSADYTGELFF.

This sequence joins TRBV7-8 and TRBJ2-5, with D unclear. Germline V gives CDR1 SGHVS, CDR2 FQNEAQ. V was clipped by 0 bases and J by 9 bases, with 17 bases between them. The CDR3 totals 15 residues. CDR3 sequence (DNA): TGTGCCAGCAGCTTAGCCCCGACGCGTTTGGGCGCCCAGTACTTC. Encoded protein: CASSLAPTRLGAQYF.

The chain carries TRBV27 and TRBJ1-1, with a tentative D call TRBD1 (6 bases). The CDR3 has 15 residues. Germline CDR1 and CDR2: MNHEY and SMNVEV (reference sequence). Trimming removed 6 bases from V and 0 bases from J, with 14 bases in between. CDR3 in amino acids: CASSYPDRLNTEAFF. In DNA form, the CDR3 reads TGTGCCAGCAGCTACCCGGACAGACTGAACACTGAAGCTTTCTTT.

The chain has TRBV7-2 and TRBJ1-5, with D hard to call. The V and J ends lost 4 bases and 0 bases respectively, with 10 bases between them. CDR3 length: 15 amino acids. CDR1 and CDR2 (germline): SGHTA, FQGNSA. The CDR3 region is CASSSEGYSNQPQHF. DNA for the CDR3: TGTGCCAGCAGCTCGGAGGGTTATAGCAATCAGCCCCAGCATTTT.

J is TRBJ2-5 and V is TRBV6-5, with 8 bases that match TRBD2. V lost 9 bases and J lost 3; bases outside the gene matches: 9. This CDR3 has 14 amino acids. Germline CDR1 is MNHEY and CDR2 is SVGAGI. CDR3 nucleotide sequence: TGTGCCAGTAGAGAGCGGGGGACCAAAGAGACCCAGTACTTC. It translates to CASRERGTKETQYF.

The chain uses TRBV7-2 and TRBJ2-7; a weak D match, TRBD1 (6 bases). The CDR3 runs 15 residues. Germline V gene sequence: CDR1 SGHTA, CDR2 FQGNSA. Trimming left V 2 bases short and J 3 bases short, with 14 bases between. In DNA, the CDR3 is TGTGCCAGCAGCTTAACGACAGGTCAATACTACGAGCAGTACTTC. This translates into CASSLTTGQYYEQYF.

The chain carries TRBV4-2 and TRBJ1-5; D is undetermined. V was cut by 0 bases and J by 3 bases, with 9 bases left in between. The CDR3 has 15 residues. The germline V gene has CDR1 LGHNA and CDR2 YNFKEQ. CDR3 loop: CASSQDRGFNQPQHF. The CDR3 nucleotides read TGTGCCAGCAGCCAAGATAGAGGGTTCAATCAGCCCCAGCATTTT.

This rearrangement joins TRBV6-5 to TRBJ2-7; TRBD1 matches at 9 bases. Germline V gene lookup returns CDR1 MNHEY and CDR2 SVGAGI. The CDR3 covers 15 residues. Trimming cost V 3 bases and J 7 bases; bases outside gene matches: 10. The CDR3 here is CASSYSRQGVKEQYF. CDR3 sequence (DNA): TGTGCCAGCAGTTATTCAAGACAGGGGGTTAAGGAGCAGTACTTC.

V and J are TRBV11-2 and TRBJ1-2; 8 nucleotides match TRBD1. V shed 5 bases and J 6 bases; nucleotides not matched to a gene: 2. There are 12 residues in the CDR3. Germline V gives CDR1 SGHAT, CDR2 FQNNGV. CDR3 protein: CASSVTGDGYTF. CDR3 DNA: TGTGCCAGCAGCGTGACAGGGGATGGCTACACCTTC.